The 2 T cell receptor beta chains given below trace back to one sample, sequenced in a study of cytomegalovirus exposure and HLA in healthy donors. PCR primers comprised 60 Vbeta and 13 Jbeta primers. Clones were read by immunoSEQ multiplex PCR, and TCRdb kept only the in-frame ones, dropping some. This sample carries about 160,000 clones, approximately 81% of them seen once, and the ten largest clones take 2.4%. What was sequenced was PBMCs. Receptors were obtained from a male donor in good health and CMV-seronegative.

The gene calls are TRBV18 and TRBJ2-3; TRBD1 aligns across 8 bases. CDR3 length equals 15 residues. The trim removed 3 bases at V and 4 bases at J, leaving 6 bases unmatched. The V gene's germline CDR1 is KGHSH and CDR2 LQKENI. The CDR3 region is CASSPRTGPADTQYF. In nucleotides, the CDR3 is TGTGCCAGCTCACCGCGGACAGGGCCGGCAGATACGCAGTATTTT.

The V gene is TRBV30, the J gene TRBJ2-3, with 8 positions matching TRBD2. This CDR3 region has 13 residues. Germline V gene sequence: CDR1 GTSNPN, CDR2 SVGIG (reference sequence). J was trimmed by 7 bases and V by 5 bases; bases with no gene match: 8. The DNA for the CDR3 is TGTGCCTGGCGACGGGGGGGCCTAAATACGCAGTATTTT. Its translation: CAWRRGGLNTQYF.